These 28 T cell receptor beta chains were sequenced from one sample in a study of PD-1 blockade in classical Hodgkin lymphoma. TCRdb's table, derived via immunoSEQ multiplex PCR, lists solely in-frame clones and lacks some. The data show 20,000 or so clones, 65% to 85% seen once. With no exception, relapse followed autologous stem cell transplantation in all patients, and brentuximab vedotin exposure varied. The specimen was peripheral blood mononuclear cells (PBMCs), collected at baseline. The source of these receptors is a human donor with classical Hodgkin lymphoma.

V usage is TRBV29-1 and J usage is TRBJ1-5, with D hard to call. The CDR3 contains 15 residues. CDR1 is SQVTM, CDR2 ANQGSEA, per germline. The V gene lost 4 bases and the J gene lost 4 bases, with 17 bases spanning the gap. The CDR3: CSVADGIIGNQPQHF. CDR3 nucleotides: TGCAGCGTTGCTGATGGTATTATAGGGAATCAGCCCCAGCATTTT.

The chain recombines TRBV30 with TRBJ2-5; 9 nucleotides agree with TRBD1. The V and J ends lost 5 bases and 5 bases, in that order; junction bases with no gene match: 12. Germline V gene sequence: CDR1 GTSNPN, CDR2 SVGIG (reference sequence). The CDR3 consists of 15 residues. The CDR3, as DNA: TGTGCCTGGGTAGAGACAGGGGGATTCGGTGAGACCCAGTACTTC. It encodes CAWVETGGFGETQYF. Full variable domain (missing parts from reference TRBV30 and TRBJ2-5): SQTIHQWPATLVQPVGSPLSLECTVEGTSNPNLYWYRQAAGRGLQLLFYSVGIGQISSEVPQNLSASRPQDRQFILSSKKLLLSDSGFYLCAWVETGGFGETQYFGPGTRLLVL.

The rearrangement joins TRBV6-6 to TRBJ1-2; no clear D gene. Trimming took off 10 bases at V and 4 bases at J, with 16 bases between the two ends. CDR1 is MNHNY and CDR2 is SVGAGI in the germline V gene (reference sequence). The CDR3 is made up of 13 amino acids. CDR3 residues: CATGEDPSYGYTF. CDR3 bases: TGTGCCACCGGGGAGGATCCCTCCTATGGCTACACCTTC.

This clone was recorded only once. The chain uses TRBV28 and TRBJ1-3, with D maybe TRBD1 (5 bases). Germline CDR1 reads MDHEN; CDR2 reads SYDVKM. The CDR3 spans 15 residues. V lost 7 bases and J lost 2, with 15 bases in between. The CDR3 DNA sequence: TGTGCCAGCACCACCTGGGAGGGGACTGGAAACACCATATATTTT. Its protein product is CASTTWEGTGNTIYF.

V and J are TRBV11-3 and TRBJ2-3; D is possibly TRBD1 or TRBD2 (5 bases each). Trimming stripped 3 bases from V and 5 bases from J, with 12 bases between. Germline loops: CDR1 SGHNT, CDR2 YENEEA. This CDR3 contains 14 residues. CDR3 nucleotide sequence: TGTGCCAGCAGCTTGAGGGGCGGAATAGATACGCAGTATTTT. It codes for CASSLRGGIDTQYF.

The chain uses TRBV7-2 and TRBJ2-7; tentative D call: TRBD2 (5 bases). CDR1 is SGHTA, CDR2 FQGNSA, per germline. Trimming pared 3 bases from V and 4 bases from J, leaving 7 bases between. CDR3 length equals 12 residues. CDR3 bases: TGTGCCAGCAGCTTCGGGGTGTACGAGCAGTACTTC. Translated: CASSFGVYEQYF.

The J gene is TRBJ2-6, the V gene TRBV5-4; D not resolved. V gave up 0 bases and J gave up 0 bases, with 7 bases separating them. Per germline, CDR1 SGHNT and CDR2 YYREEE (reference sequence). This CDR3 is 16 amino acids long. The CDR3, as DNA: TGTGCCAGCAGCTTGGATCGGAACTCTGGGGCCAACGTCCTGACTTTC. This gives the protein CASSLDRNSGANVLTF.

The gene calls are TRBV14 and TRBJ2-5, with 9 bases that match TRBD1. The CDR3 runs to 14 residues. The J segment lost 5 bases and the V segment lost 3 bases, leaving 4 bases of the junction unmatched. Germline loops: CDR1 SGHDN, CDR2 FVKESK. The CDR3 coding sequence is TGTGCCAGCAGCCACTGGGACAGGGAGGAGACCCAGTACTTC. Its translation: CASSHWDREETQYF.

The chain uses TRBV9 and TRBJ1-2; D gene ambiguous. The V gene's germline CDR1 is SGDLS and CDR2 YYNGEE. This CDR3 has 14 residues. V was trimmed by 0 bases and J by 8 bases, leaving 14 bases between them. Here the CDR3 DNA reads TGTGCCAGCAGCGTAGGCCTAGATGCGGGAGGCTACACCTTC. Residues: CASSVGLDAGGYTF.

V is TRBV18 and J is TRBJ2-5, with D maybe TRBD1 (6 bases). With 6 bases removed from V and 4 bases from J, the gap between germline ends came to 15 bases. The germline V gene has CDR1 KGHSH and CDR2 LQKENI. This CDR3 has 14 amino acids. The CDR3 loop is CASSPLRGSETQYF. CDR3 bases: TGTGCCAGCTCGCCTCTCAGGGGTTCAGAGACCCAGTACTTC.

This chain uses TRBV7-3 with TRBJ2-3, with TRBD2 matching 13 bases. Trimming removed 4 bases from V and 8 bases from J; junction bases left unmatched: 9. Germline CDR1 is SGHTA and CDR2 is FQGTGA. The CDR3 covers 16 residues. The CDR3 spells CASSSTSGGYSGTQYF. The DNA for the CDR3 is TGTGCCAGCAGCTCGACTAGCGGGGGGTACTCAGGTACGCAGTATTTT.

The chain couples TRBV28 to TRBJ2-1, with D possibly matching TRBD2 (6 bases). Germline CDR1 MDHEN, CDR2 SYDVKM. The CDR3 has 15 amino acids. The V and J ends lost 5 bases and 5 bases respectively, with 16 bases between them. CDR3 protein: CASSPHGGMDNEQFF. In DNA form, the CDR3 reads TGTGCCAGCAGTCCCCATGGGGGGATGGACAATGAGCAGTTCTTC.

The gene calls are TRBV30 and TRBJ1-6, with unresolved D. Trimming cost V 7 bases and J 6 bases, with 19 bases left between them. This CDR3 contains 15 residues. The germline CDR1 and CDR2 sequences are GTSNPN and SVGIG (reference sequence). CDR3 in amino acids: CAYKTGSSFNSPLHF. The CDR3, as DNA: TGTGCCTATAAAACGGGGTCCTCTTTTAATTCACCCCTCCACTTT.

The genes are TRBV19 and TRBJ2-7, with TRBD1 identical over 9 bases. The ends lost 5 bases at V and 4 bases at J; junction bases unmatched: 0. Germline V gene data show CDR1 as LNHDA and CDR2 as SQIVND (reference sequence). This CDR3 region has 12 residues. CDR3 amino acids: CASSDRGYEQYF. The CDR3 DNA reads TGTGCCAGTAGTGACAGGGGGTACGAGCAGTACTTC.

J is TRBJ1-3 and V is TRBV6-1; the D is unclear. The CDR3 is 15 residues long. Looked up from germline, CDR1 is MNHNS and CDR2 is SASEGT. V lost 3 bases, J lost 0 bases, and 9 bases lay in between. The CDR3 spells CASSDPDVSGNTIYF. The CDR3 nucleotides are TGTGCCAGCAGTGACCCGGACGTCTCTGGAAACACCATATATTTT.

CDR3 sequence reads: CASRTEGTGRNEKLFF. The CDR3, as DNA: TGTGCCAGCAGGACCGAAGGGACGGGACGGAATGAAAAACTGTTTTTT. The chain carries TRBV5-8 and TRBJ1-4; perhaps TRBD1 as D (5 bases). The CDR3 consists of 16 residues. The V gene lost 5 bases and the J gene lost 5 bases, with 19 bases spanning the gap. The V gene's germline CDR1 is SGHTS and CDR2 YDEGEE.

This clone showed up just once. This chain connects TRBV15 to TRBJ2-3; 9 positions match TRBD2. The germline V gene has CDR1 LNHNV and CDR2 YYDKDF (reference sequence). CDR3 length equals 15 residues. V trimming: 4 bases; J trimming: 3 bases; junction bases outside the gene matches: 5. CDR3 protein: CATSNPSGETDTQYF. CDR3 bases: TGTGCCACCAGCAACCCTAGCGGGGAAACAGATACGCAGTATTTT.

This clone occurred a few times. The chain uses TRBV29-1 and TRBJ2-1, with TRBD1 identical over 9 bases. Germline CDR1 reads SQVTM; CDR2 reads ANQGSEA. With V trimmed by 6 bases and J by 4 bases, 10 bases remained unmatched. The length of the CDR3 is 15 residues. In DNA, the CDR3 is TGCAGCGTCGGATCTCGGGACAGGGCGTACAATGAGCAGTTCTTC. Amino acids: CSVGSRDRAYNEQFF.

This chain connects TRBV9 to TRBJ2-5, with D perhaps being TRBD1 or TRBD2 (6 bases each). The CDR3 runs 14 residues. Germline V gene sequence: CDR1 SGDLS, CDR2 YYNGEE. The V gene lost 3 bases and the J gene lost 0 bases, with 9 bases spanning the gap. Written as DNA, the CDR3 is TGTGCCAGCAGCGAGGGGGGATACCAAGAGACCCAGTACTTC. The encoded protein is CASSEGGYQETQYF.

This clone was seen once. The chain couples TRBV9 to TRBJ2-1, with D perhaps matching TRBD1 (6 bases). Germline V gene lookup returns CDR1 SGDLS and CDR2 YYNGEE. The CDR3 has 12 residues. The V end lost 0 bases, the J end lost 10 bases, and 8 bases lay between the germline ends. The CDR3 DNA sequence: TGTGCCAGCAGCGTAGTAAGGGGGGAGCAGTTCTTC. It codes for CASSVVRGEQFF.

The J gene is TRBJ1-1, the V gene TRBV19; no clear D. Trimming left V 1 base short and J 7 bases short, with 10 bases between. CDR3 length equals 13 residues. Germline CDR1 is LNHDA and CDR2 is SQIVND (reference sequence). CDR3 DNA: TGTGCCAGTAGTATAGTCGGGCGAAGTGAAGCTTTCTTT. Translating it yields CASSIVGRSEAFF.

This chain joins TRBV7-2 and TRBJ1-6, with 11 bases aligning to TRBD1. Germline V gives CDR1 SGHTA, CDR2 FQGNSA. V was clipped by 4 bases and J by 10 bases; unmatched bases: 6. This CDR3 spans 15 amino acids. The CDR3 sequence is CASSSGQGAQSPLHF. The CDR3 DNA follows: TGTGCCAGCAGCTCAGGACAGGGGGCCCAATCACCCCTCCACTTT. The entire variable domain, with the rest obtained from reference TRBV7-2 and TRBJ1-6, is as follows: GAGVSQSPSNKVTEKGKDVELRCDPISGHTALYWYRQSLGQGLEFLIYFQGNSAPDKSGLPSDRFSAERTGGSVSTLTIQRTQQEDSAVYLCASSSGQGAQSPLHFGNGTRLTVT.

The chain is built from TRBV5-4 and TRBJ2-3; 9 nucleotides agree with TRBD1. V was pared by 0 bases and J by 7 bases, with 9 bases of the junction left unmatched. This CDR3 has 16 residues. Germline V gene sequence: CDR1 SGHNT, CDR2 YYREEE (reference sequence). The CDR3 protein is CASSLDRDRVTNTQYF. The CDR3 nucleotides read TGTGCCAGCAGCTTGGACCGGGACAGGGTCACGAATACGCAGTATTTT.

This clone was seen more than once but under ten times. V is TRBV7-3 and J is TRBJ1-6, with D hard to call. Germline V lookup: CDR1 SGHTA, CDR2 FQGTGA. The germline V and J ends were trimmed by 3 bases and 5 bases, with 8 bases remaining between them. CDR3 length: 14 residues. The CDR3 region is CASSLVGHNSPLHF. CDR3 in DNA: TGTGCCAGCAGCTTGGTAGGCCATAATTCACCCCTCCACTTT.

The chain uses TRBV7-9 and TRBJ2-5; 14 bases are a match to TRBD2. The V gene end was trimmed by 5 bases and the J gene end by 2 bases; junction bases not matched to a gene: 10. Germline values: CDR1 SEHNR, CDR2 FQNEAQ (reference sequence). The CDR3 has 18 amino acids. This CDR3 reads CASSRLAGGPIGQETQYF. The CDR3, as DNA: TGTGCCAGCAGCCGACTAGCGGGGGGGCCGATAGGACAAGAGACCCAGTACTTC.

The rearrangement uses TRBV15 and TRBJ1-2; possibly TRBD1 for D (6 bases). V was clipped by 1 base and J by 6 bases, with 21 bases between them. This CDR3 spans 17 amino acids. Germline V gene data show CDR1 as LNHNV and CDR2 as YYDKDF (reference sequence). The CDR3 sequence: CATSRVGSGGAKNGYTF. CDR3 nucleotide sequence: TGTGCCACCAGCAGAGTTGGCTCTGGGGGGGCGAAGAATGGCTACACCTTC.

The gene calls are TRBV7-2 and TRBJ1-1; tentatively, D is TRBD1 (6 bases). V was clipped by 5 bases and J by 2 bases, with 12 bases between them. Germline assignment: CDR1 SGHTA and CDR2 FQGNSA. This CDR3 has 14 amino acids. CDR3 in amino acids: CASSRGTLNTEAFF. The DNA for the CDR3 is TGTGCCAGCAGCCGAGGGACACTTAACACTGAAGCTTTCTTT.

The chain joins TRBV7-2 to TRBJ2-7; 14 bases align to TRBD2. From germline, CDR1 is SGHTA and CDR2 FQGNSA. The CDR3 sequence is 17 residues long. V was clipped by 5 bases and J by 2 bases; unmatched bases: 8. In nucleotides, the CDR3 is TGTGCCAGCAGCCTTCAGGGACTAGCGGGGGATCCCTACGAGCAGTACTTC. This translates into CASSLQGLAGDPYEQYF.